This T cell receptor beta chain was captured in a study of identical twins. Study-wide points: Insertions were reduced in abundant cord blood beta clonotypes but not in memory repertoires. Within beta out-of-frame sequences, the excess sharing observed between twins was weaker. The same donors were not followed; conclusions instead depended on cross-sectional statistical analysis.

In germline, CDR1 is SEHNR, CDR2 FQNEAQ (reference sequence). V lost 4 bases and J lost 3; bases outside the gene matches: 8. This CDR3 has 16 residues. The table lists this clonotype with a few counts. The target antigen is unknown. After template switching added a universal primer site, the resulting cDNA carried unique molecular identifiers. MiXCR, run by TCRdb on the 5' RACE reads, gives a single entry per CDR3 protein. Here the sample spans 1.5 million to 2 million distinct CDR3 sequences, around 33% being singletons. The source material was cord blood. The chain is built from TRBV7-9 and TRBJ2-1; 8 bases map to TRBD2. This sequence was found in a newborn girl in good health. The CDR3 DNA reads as TGTGCCAGCAGCTCGGTCCGGGAGGGAGTCTACAATGAGCAGTTCTTC. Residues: CASSSVREGVYNEQFF.